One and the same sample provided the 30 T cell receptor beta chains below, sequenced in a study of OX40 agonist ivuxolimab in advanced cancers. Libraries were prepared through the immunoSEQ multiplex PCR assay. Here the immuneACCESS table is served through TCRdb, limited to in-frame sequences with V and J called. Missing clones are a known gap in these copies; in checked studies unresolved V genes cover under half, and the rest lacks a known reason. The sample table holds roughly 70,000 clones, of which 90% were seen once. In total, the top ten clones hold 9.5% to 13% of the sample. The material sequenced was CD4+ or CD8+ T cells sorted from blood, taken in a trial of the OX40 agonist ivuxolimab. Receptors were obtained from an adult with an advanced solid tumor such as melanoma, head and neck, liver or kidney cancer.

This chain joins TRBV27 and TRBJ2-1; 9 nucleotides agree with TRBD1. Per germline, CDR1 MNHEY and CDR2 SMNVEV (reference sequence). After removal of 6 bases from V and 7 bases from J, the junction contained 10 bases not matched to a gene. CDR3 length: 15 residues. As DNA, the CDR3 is TGTGCCAGCAGAATCATCGGGACAGGGTTTAATGAGCAGTTCTTC. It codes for CASRIIGTGFNEQFF.

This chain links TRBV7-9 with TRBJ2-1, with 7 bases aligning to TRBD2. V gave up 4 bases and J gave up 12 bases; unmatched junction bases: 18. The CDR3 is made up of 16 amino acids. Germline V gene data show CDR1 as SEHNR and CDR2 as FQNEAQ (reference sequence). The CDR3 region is CASSSLEREERSGQFF. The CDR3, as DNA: TGTGCCAGCAGCTCCCTCGAGCGGGAAGAGAGGTCGGGGCAGTTCTTC.

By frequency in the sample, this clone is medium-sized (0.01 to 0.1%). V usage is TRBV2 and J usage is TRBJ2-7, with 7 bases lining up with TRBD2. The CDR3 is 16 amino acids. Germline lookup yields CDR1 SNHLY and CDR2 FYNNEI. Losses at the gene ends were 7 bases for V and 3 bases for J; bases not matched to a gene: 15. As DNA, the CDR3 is TGTGCCAGCACTTCAGAGCCGGACTGGGGGGGCTACGAGCAGTACTTC. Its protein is CASTSEPDWGGYEQYF.

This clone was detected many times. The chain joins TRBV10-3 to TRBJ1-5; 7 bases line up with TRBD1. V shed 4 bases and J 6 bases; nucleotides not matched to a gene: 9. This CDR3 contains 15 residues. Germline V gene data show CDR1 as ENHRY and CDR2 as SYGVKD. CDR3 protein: CAISAGQSLGQPQHF. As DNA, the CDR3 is TGTGCCATCAGTGCGGGACAGTCCTTGGGTCAGCCCCAGCATTTT.

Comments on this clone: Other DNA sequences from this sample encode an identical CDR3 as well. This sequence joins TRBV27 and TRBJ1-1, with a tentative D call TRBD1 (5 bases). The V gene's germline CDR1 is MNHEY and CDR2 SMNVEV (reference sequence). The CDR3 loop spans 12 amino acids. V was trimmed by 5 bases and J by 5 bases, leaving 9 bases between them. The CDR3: CASSPRGTEAFF. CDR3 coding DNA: TGTGCCAGCAGTCCGCGGGGGACTGAAGCTTTCTTT.

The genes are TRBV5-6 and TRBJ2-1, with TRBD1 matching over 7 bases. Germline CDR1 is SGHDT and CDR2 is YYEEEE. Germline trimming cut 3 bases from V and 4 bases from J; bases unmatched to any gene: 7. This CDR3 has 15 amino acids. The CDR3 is CASSYLRQGYNEQFF. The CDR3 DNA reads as TGTGCCAGCAGCTACCTCCGACAGGGTTACAATGAGCAGTTCTTC. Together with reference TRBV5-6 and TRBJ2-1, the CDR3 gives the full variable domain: DAGVTQSPTHLIKTRGQQVTLRCSPKSGHDTVSWYQQALGQGPQFIFQYYEEEERQRGNFPDRFSGHQFPNYSSELNVNALLLGDSALYLCASSYLRQGYNEQFFGPGTRLTVL.

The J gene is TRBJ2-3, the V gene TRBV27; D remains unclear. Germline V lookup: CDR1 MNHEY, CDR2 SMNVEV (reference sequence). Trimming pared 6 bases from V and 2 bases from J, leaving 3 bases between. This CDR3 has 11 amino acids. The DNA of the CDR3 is TGTGCCAGCAGATACACAGATACGCAGTATTTT. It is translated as CASRYTDTQYF.

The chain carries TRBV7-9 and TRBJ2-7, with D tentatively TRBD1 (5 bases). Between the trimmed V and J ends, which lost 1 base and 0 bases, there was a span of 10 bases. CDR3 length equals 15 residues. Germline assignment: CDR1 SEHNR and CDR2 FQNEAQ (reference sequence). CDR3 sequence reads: CASSLGDQGSYEQYF. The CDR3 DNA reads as TGTGCCAGCAGCTTAGGAGACCAGGGCTCCTACGAGCAGTACTTC. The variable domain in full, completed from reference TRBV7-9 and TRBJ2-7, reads DTGVSQNPRHKITKRGQNVTFRCDPISEHNRLYWYRQTLGQGPEFLTYFQNEAQLEKSRLLSDRFSAERPKGSFSTLEIQRTEQGDSAMYLCASSLGDQGSYEQYFGPGTRLTVT.

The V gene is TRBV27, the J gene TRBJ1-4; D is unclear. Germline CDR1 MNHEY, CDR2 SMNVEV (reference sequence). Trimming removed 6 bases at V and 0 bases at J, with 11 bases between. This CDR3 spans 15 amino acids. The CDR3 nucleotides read TGTGCCAGCAGGAGGGTCGCTGCAACTAATGAAAAACTGTTTTTT. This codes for CASRRVAATNEKLFF. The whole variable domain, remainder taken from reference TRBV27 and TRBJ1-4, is EAQVTQNPRYLITVTGKKLTVTCSQNMNHEYMSWYRQDPGLGLRQIYYSMNVEVTDKGDVPEGYKVSRKEKRNFPLILESPSPNQTSLYFCASRRVAATNEKLFFGSGTQLSVL.

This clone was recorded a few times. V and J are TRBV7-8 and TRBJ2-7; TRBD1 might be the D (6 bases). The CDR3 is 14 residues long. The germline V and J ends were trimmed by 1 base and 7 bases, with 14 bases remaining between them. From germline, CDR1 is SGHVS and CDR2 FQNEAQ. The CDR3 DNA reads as TGTGCCAGCAGCTTAGGCCAGGGGCGGAGTGAGCAGTACTTC. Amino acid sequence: CASSLGQGRSEQYF.

CDR3 region: CASSFGLAGGPYEQYF. The CDR3 nucleotides read TGTGCCAGCAGTTTCGGACTAGCGGGAGGACCCTACGAGCAGTACTTC. This chain links TRBV6-5 with TRBJ2-7; 14 bases align to TRBD2. J lost 2 bases, V lost 4 bases, and 4 bases had no gene match. Germline V gene data show CDR1 as MNHEY and CDR2 as SVGAGI. The CDR3 extends over 16 amino acids.

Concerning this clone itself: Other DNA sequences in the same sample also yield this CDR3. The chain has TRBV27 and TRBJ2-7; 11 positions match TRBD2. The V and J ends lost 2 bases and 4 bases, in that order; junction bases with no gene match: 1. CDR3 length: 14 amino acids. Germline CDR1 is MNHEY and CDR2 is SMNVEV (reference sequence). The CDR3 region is CASSLTSGSYEQYF. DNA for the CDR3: TGTGCCAGCAGTTTAACTAGCGGGAGTTACGAGCAGTACTTC.

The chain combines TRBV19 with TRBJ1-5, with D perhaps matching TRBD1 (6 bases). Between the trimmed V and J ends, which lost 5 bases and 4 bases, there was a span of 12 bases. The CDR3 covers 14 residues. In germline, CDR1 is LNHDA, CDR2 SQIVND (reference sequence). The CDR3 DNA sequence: TGTGCCAGTAGTGTGGACAGCCGGAATCAGCCCCAGCATTTT. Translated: CASSVDSRNQPQHF.

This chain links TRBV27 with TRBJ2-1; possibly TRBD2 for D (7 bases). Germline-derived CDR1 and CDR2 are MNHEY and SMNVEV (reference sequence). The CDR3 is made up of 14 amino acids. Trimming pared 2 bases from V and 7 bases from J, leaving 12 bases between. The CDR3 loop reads CASSLAGARNEQFF. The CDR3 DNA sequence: TGTGCCAGCAGTTTAGCGGGGGCGAGGAATGAGCAGTTCTTC.

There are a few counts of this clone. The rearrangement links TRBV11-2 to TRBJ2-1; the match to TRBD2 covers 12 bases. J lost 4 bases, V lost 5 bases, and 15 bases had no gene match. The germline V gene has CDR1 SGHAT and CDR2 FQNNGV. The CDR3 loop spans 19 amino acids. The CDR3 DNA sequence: TGTGCCAGCAGCGCGGTTCTAGCGGGAGGGGGTCCATTTTACAATGAGCAGTTCTTC. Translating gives CASSAVLAGGGPFYNEQFF. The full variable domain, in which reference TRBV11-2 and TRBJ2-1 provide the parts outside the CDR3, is EAGVAQSPRYKIIEKRQSVAFWCNPISGHATLYWYQQILGQGPKLLIQFQNNGVVDDSQLPKDRFSAERLKGVDSTLKIQPAKLEDSAVYLCASSAVLAGGGPFYNEQFFGPGTRLTVL.

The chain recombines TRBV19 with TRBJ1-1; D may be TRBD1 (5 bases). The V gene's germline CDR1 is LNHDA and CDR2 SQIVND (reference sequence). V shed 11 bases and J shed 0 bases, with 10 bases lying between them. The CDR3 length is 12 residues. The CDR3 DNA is TGTGCCTCTCAGGGACTGAACACTGAAGCTTTCTTT. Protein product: CASQGLNTEAFF.

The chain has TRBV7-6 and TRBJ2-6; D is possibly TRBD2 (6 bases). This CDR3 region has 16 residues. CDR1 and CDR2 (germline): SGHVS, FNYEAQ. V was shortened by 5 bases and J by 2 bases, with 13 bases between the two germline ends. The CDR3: CASSRLDGAGANVLTF. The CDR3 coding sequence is TGTGCCAGCAGCAGACTAGACGGCGCTGGGGCCAACGTCCTGACTTTC.

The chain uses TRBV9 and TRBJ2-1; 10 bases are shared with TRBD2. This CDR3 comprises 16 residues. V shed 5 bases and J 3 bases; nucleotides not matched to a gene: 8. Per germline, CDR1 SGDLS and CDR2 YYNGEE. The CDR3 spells CASREPLAGVYNEQFF. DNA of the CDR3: TGTGCCAGCAGAGAACCCCTAGCGGGAGTCTACAATGAGCAGTTCTTC. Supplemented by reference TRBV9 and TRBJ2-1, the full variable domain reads DSGVTQTPKHLITATGQRVTLRCSPRSGDLSVYWYQQSLDQGLQFLIQYYNGEERAKGNILERFSAQQFPDLHSELNLSSLELGDSALYFCASREPLAGVYNEQFFGPGTRLTVL.

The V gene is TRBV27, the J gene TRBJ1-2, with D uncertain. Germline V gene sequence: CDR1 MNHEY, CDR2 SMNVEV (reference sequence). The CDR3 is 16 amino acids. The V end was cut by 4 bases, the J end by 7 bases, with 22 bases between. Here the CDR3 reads CASSSDVVQALGGYTF. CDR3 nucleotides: TGTGCCAGCAGTTCCGACGTGGTGCAGGCTTTGGGTGGCTACACCTTC.

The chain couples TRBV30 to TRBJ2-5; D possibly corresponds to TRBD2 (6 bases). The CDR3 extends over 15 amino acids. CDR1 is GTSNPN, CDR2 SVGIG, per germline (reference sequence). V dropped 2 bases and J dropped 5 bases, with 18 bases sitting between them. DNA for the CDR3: TGTGCCTGGAGTAGGCCCCTCGGGAGTGGGGAGACCCAGTACTTC. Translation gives CAWSRPLGSGETQYF.

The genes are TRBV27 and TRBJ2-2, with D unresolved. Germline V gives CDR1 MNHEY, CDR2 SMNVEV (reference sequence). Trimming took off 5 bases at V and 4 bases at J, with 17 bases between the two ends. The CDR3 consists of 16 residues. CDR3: CASSHTLGISTGELFF. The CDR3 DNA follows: TGTGCCAGCAGTCACACCTTGGGGATCAGCACCGGGGAGCTGTTTTTT.

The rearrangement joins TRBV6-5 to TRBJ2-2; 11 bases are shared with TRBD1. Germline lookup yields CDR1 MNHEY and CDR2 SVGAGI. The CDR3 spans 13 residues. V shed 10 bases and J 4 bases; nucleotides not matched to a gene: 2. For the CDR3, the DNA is TGTGCCACCGGGACAGGGGGCACCGGGGAGCTGTTTTTT. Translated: CATGTGGTGELFF.

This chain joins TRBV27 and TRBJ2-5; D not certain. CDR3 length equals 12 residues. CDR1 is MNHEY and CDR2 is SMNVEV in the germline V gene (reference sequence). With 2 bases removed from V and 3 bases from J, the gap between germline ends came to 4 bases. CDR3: CASSLRKETQYF. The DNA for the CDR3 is TGTGCCAGCAGTTTAAGGAAAGAGACCCAGTACTTC.

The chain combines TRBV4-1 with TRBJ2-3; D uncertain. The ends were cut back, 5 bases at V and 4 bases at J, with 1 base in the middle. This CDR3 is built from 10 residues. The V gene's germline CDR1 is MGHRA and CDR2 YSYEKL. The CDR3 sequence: CASSSDTQYF. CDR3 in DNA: TGCGCCAGCAGCTCAGATACGCAGTATTTT.

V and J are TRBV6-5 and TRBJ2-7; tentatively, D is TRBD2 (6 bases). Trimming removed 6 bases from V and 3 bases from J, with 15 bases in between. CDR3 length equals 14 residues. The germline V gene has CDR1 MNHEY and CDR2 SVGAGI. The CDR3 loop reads CASSPYGSGYEQYF. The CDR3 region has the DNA TGTGCCAGCAGCCCATACGGGAGTGGCTACGAGCAGTACTTC.

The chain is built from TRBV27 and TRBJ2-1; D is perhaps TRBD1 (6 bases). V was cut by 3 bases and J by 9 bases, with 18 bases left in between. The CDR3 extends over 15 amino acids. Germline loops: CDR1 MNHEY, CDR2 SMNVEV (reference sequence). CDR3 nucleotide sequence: TGTGCCAGCAGTTTTGTCCAGGGGTCGTTGAGTGAGCAGTTCTTC. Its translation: CASSFVQGSLSEQFF.

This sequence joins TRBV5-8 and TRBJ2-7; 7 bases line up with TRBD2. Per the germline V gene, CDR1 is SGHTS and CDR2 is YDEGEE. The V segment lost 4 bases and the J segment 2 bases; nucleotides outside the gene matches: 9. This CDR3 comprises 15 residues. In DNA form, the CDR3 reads TGTGCCAGCAGCCCGTGGTCTAGCGGACCCTACGAGCAGTACTTC. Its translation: CASSPWSSGPYEQYF.

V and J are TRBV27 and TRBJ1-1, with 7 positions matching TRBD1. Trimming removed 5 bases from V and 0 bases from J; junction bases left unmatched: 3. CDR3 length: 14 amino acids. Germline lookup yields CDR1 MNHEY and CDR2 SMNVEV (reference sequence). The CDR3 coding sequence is TGTGCCAGCAGTAAGGGACAGATGAACACTGAAGCTTTCTTT. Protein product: CASSKGQMNTEAFF.

Here the CDR3 DNA reads TGCAGCGTCGGGACAGCGAACACCGGGGAGCTGTTTTTT. The encoded protein is CSVGTANTGELFF. The rearrangement uses TRBV29-1 and TRBJ2-2, with 7 bases fitting TRBD1. Losses at the gene ends were 6 bases for V and 0 bases for J; bases not matched to a gene: 1. The CDR3 runs 13 residues. CDR1 and CDR2 (germline): SQVTM, ANQGSEA.

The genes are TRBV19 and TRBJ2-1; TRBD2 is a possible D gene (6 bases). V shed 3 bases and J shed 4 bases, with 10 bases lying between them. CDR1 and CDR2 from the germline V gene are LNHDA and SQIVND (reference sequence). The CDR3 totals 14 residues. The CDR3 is CASSMLRDYNEQFF. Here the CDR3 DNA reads TGTGCCAGTAGTATGTTGCGGGATTACAATGAGCAGTTCTTC.